These T cell receptor beta chains were read from a single sample in a study of memory CD4+ T cells and cytomegalovirus serostatus. Clones were read by immunoSEQ multiplex PCR, and TCRdb kept only the in-frame ones, dropping some. The table has 25,000 to 30,000 clones, approximately 72% seen once. The source material was memory CD4+ T cells from blood. These receptors were obtained from an adult in good health and CMV-seronegative. The CDR3 runs from the conserved cysteine through the conserved F or W. D genes are given only for firm matches. Size is stated for part of the rows, as once, few or many counts, or as a class when the clone is expanded.

d_call	v_call	j_call	clone_size	cdr3_aa	cdr3_nt
NA	TRBV2	TRBJ1-5	NA	CASRTDLRSSNQPQHF	TGTGCCAGCAGAACGGACTTAAGGTCGAGCAATCAGCCCCAGCATTTT
NA	TRBV14	TRBJ1-1	NA	CASSQDRSWGTEAFF	TGTGCCAGCAGCCAAGACCGCAGTTGGGGCACTGAAGCTTTCTTT
NA	TRBV6-5	TRBJ2-7	NA	CASGSSYEQYF	TGTGCCAGCGGCTCCTCCTACGAGCAGTACTTC
NA	TRBV10-3	TRBJ1-2	NA	CAISESGRGYTF	TGTGCCATCAGTGAGTCGGGGCGCGGCTACACCTTC
NA	TRBV5-1	TRBJ2-2	NA	CASSLTGILTGELFF	TGCGCCAGCAGCCTGACAGGAATATTGACCGGGGAGCTGTTTTTT
TRBD1	TRBV5-4	TRBJ1-5	NA	CASSLQGGINQPQHF	TGTGCCAGCAGCTTGCAGGGGGGGATAAATCAGCCCCAGCATTTT
TRBD1	TRBV7-2	TRBJ2-5	NA	CASSRDSLETQYF	TGTGCCAGCAGCCGGGACAGCTTAGAGACCCAGTACTTC
NA	TRBV6-1	TRBJ1-6	few	CASSERLVDSPLHF	TGTGCCAGCAGTGAAAGGTTGGTGGATTCACCCCTCCACTTT
NA	TRBV7-8	TRBJ1-2	NA	CASSLVRGTTDGYTF	TGTGCCAGCAGCTTAGTAAGGGGGACCACTGATGGCTACACCTTC
NA	TRBV19	TRBJ1-2	once	CASTITGNFYGYTF	TGTGCCAGTACCATAACAGGGAATTTCTATGGCTACACCTTC
TRBD1	TRBV5-1	TRBJ2-1	NA	CASSFGQGYEQFF	TGCGCCAGCAGCTTTGGACAGGGGTATGAGCAGTTCTTC
TRBD2	TRBV7-6	TRBJ2-3	NA	CASSWGLAGGRSTDTQYF	TGTGCCAGCAGCTGGGGACTAGCGGGGGGGCGAAGCACAGATACGCAGTATTTT
NA	TRBV4-3	TRBJ1-4	NA	CASSRTRMEELFF	TGCGCCAGCAGCCGGACTCGAATGGAGGAACTGTTTTTT
NA	TRBV6-5	TRBJ1-2	NA	CASSYGGAGGYTF	TGTGCCAGCAGTTACGGGGGGGCGGGTGGCTACACCTTC
NA	TRBV6-5	TRBJ1-4	NA	CASRKTLAGNEKLFF	TGTGCCAGCAGAAAGACTCTGGCGGGTAATGAAAAACTGTTTTTT
NA	TRBV4-2	TRBJ1-1	NA	CASSQSLGRRTEAFF	TGTGCCAGCAGCCAATCACTAGGCCGGCGGACTGAAGCTTTCTTT
NA	TRBV5-1	TRBJ1-4	once	CASSDQQGGEKLFF	TGCGCCAGCAGCGACCAACAGGGTGGTGAAAAACTGTTTTTT
NA	TRBV19	TRBJ1-1	few	CASSIVKVNTEAFF	TGTGCCAGTAGTATAGTCAAAGTGAACACTGAAGCTTTCTTT
NA	TRBV4-1	TRBJ1-4	NA	CASSQGGQINEKLFF	TGCGCCAGCAGCCAAGGCGGGCAGATTAATGAAAAACTGTTTTTT
NA	TRBV18	TRBJ1-1	few	CASSLRTEPNTEAFF	TGTGCCAGCTCACTAAGGACAGAACCGAACACTGAAGCTTTCTTT
NA	TRBV28	TRBJ2-7	NA	CASSFGVRGFLYEQYF	TGTGCCAGCAGTTTCGGGGTTCGGGGGTTCCTCTACGAGCAGTACTTC
NA	TRBV27	TRBJ1-1	NA	CASNPFPPNLNTEAFF	TGTGCCAGCAATCCGTTCCCCCCCAACCTGAACACTGAAGCTTTCTTT
NA	TRBV29-1	TRBJ1-1	NA	CSVERGGTEAFF	TGCAGCGTTGAAAGAGGGGGCACTGAAGCTTTCTTT
NA	TRBV7-9	TRBJ1-6	few	CASSSPGNNSPLHF	TGTGCCAGCAGCTCCCCAGGGAATAATTCACCCCTCCACTTT
NA	TRBV27	TRBJ1-1	NA	CASSPPPRRAGTEAFF	TGTGCCAGCAGTCCTCCCCCGCGGAGGGCGGGCACTGAAGCTTTCTTT
TRBD1	TRBV5-1	TRBJ1-1	NA	CASSLERGREAFF	TGCGCCAGCAGCTTGGAGAGGGGGCGCGAGGCTTTCTTT
NA	TRBV4-2	TRBJ1-5	NA	CASSQDEGSHQPQHF	TGTGCCAGCAGCCAAGACGAGGGATCCCATCAGCCCCAGCATTTT
NA	TRBV6-1	TRBJ1-2	NA	CASSESGVYGYTF	TGTGCCAGCAGTGAATCGGGCGTCTATGGCTACACCTTC
NA	TRBV10-3	TRBJ1-2	NA	CAISIPQAYGYTF	TGTGCCATCAGTATCCCACAGGCCTATGGCTACACCTTC
TRBD2	TRBV13	TRBJ2-3	NA	CASSPRTSGGATDTQYF	TGTGCCAGCAGCCCAAGGACTAGCGGGGGGGCGACAGATACGCAGTATTTT
NA	TRBV18	TRBJ2-1	NA	CASSPTARNNEQFF	TGTGCCAGCTCACCAACAGCTAGAAACAATGAGCAGTTCTTC
NA	TRBV25-1	TRBJ2-5	NA	CAVKASPAETQYF	TGTGCCGTGAAAGCCAGCCCGGCAGAGACCCAGTACTTC
NA	TRBV30	TRBJ1-1	few	CAWSVQRGWTEAFF	TGTGCCTGGAGTGTACAGAGGGGATGGACTGAAGCTTTCTTT
NA	TRBV15	TRBJ1-6	NA	CATEDGNSPLHF	TGTGCCACCGAGGACGGGAATTCACCCCTCCACTTT
NA	TRBV6-5	TRBJ2-2	NA	CASRGRMGTGELFF	TGTGCCAGCAGGGGGCGCATGGGGACCGGGGAGCTGTTTTTT
NA	TRBV27	TRBJ1-5	NA	CASRMGWGDNQPQHF	TGTGCCAGCAGGATGGGTTGGGGGGACAATCAGCCCCAGCATTTT
TRBD1	TRBV29-1	TRBJ1-2	NA	CSVAHPLGQNYGYTF	TGCAGCGTTGCTCATCCCCTGGGACAGAACTATGGCTACACCTTC
NA	TRBV6-1	TRBJ1-1	NA	CASSEFGRVTEAFF	TGTGCCAGCAGTGAATTTGGCAGGGTGACTGAAGCTTTCTTT
TRBD1	TRBV5-5	TRBJ1-1	NA	CASSFGQATEAFF	TGTGCCAGCAGCTTTGGACAGGCCACTGAAGCTTTCTTT
TRBD2	TRBV9	TRBJ2-5	NA	CASSAGGQETQYF	TGTGCCAGCAGCGCGGGGGGGCAAGAGACCCAGTACTTC
NA	TRBV30	TRBJ2-1	NA	CAWGGRWGAGYNEQFF	TGTGCCTGGGGGGGCAGATGGGGAGCCGGCTACAATGAGCAGTTCTTC
NA	TRBV5-6	TRBJ2-1	NA	CASSLVAGGRLDNEQFF	TGTGCCAGCAGCTTGGTTGCGGGTGGGCGCCTCGACAATGAGCAGTTCTTC